The rows below give T cell receptor beta chains drawn from one sample of a study of cytomegalovirus exposure and HLA in healthy donors. Here immunoSEQ multiplex PCR was the method, and the copy in TCRdb shows in-frame clones only, minus some. The sample has 83,000 or so clones; about 75% are singletons. The specimen sequenced was PBMCs. These receptor sequences come from a man aged 25 to 45 in good health and CMV-seropositive. The CDR3 runs from the conserved cysteine through the conserved F or W. D genes are given only for firm matches. Clone size is shown for a subset of rows, as once, few, many or a class of expanded clone.

v_call	d_call	cdr3_length	j_call	clone_size	cdr3_nt	cdr3_aa
TRBV11-2	TRBD1	15	TRBJ1-6	few	TGTGCCAGCAGCGCGACAGGGTTTGATAATTCACCCCTCCACTTT	CASSATGFDNSPLHF
TRBV28	TRBD1	19	TRBJ2-5	.	TGTGCCAGCAGTCCGACCCCTGGGGCCCGGACAGGGGAGGTAGGGGAGCAGTACTTC	CASSPTPGARTGEVGEQYF
TRBV11-1	.	13	TRBJ2-3	.	TGTGCCAGCAGCTCCCCGACAGCAGATACGCAGTATTTT	CASSSPTADTQYF
TRBV29-1	TRBD1	15	TRBJ2-3	few	TGCAGCGTTGAAAAAACAGGGGGCACATCAGATACGCAGTATTTT	CSVEKTGGTSDTQYF
TRBV5-5	.	15	TRBJ1-5	.	TGTGCCAGCAGCCGGTTGGGAGGCGTCGATCAGCCCCAGCATTTT	CASSRLGGVDQPQHF
TRBV7-3	.	14	TRBJ1-4	.	TGTGCCAGCAGCTTATGGGGGCAGGGTGAAAAACTGTTTTTT	CASSLWGQGEKLFF
TRBV27	TRBD2	17	TRBJ2-1	.	TGTGCCAGCAGTTTATCACGGACTAGCGGGCCTTACAATGAGCAGTTCTTC	CASSLSRTSGPYNEQFF
TRBV27	TRBD1	19	TRBJ2-6	.	TGTGCCACTAAATGGTTGGGGACAGAGGATCTAGGTGGGGCCAACGTCCTGACTTTC	CATKWLGTEDLGGANVLTF
TRBV4-2	.	14	TRBJ1-2	.	TGTGCCAGCAGCCAAGAGGGATCAGGGCAGGGCTACACCTTC	CASSQEGSGQGYTF
TRBV6-6	.	15	TRBJ2-1	.	TGTGCCAGCAGCCCCCGACAGAGCTCCTACAATGAGCAGTTCTTC	CASSPRQSSYNEQFF
TRBV19	.	17	TRBJ2-7	once	TGTGCCAGTAATTCCGGCAGGGTGTTAATATGGTCCTACGAGCAGTACTTC	CASNSGRVLIWSYEQYF
TRBV19	.	12	TRBJ2-7	.	TGTGCCAGTAGTATAGGAGGATACGAGCAGTACTTC	CASSIGGYEQYF
TRBV30	TRBD2	10	TRBJ2-5	.	TGTGTGGCGGGAGGGGAGACCCAGTACTTC	CVAGGETQYF
TRBV5-1	.	15	TRBJ2-2	.	TGCGCCAGCAGCTTAGCCAGGGGGAGGACCGGGGAGCTGTTTTTT	CASSLARGRTGELFF
TRBV4-2	TRBD1	16	TRBJ2-5	.	TGTGCCAGCAGCCAACCGGGACAGGGGGCCCAAGAGACCCAGTACTTC	CASSQPGQGAQETQYF
TRBV7-9	TRBD1	15	TRBJ1-4	.	TGTTCCAGCAGTCGAACCGGGACAGATAATGAAAAACTGTTTTTT	CSSSRTGTDNEKLFF
TRBV11-2	.	17	TRBJ2-1	.	TGTGCCAGCAGCTTGCCGTATCTGGGGGGCTCCTACAATGAGCAGTTCTTC	CASSLPYLGGSYNEQFF
TRBV28	TRBD1	17	TRBJ2-3	.	TGTGCCAGCAGTTCTATTGAGGACAGGGCGGGCACAGATACGCAGTATTTT	CASSSIEDRAGTDTQYF
TRBV13	.	13	TRBJ1-1	.	TGTGCCAGCAGCTTAGGCCGGGGAACTGAAGCTTTCTTT	CASSLGRGTEAFF
TRBV18	TRBD1	14	TRBJ2-1	.	TGTGCCAGCTCACCCCGACAGGGGGCTGATGAGCAGTTCTTC	CASSPRQGADEQFF
TRBV29-1	.	13	TRBJ2-3	.	TGCAGCGTTGATGACATTTACACAGATACGCAGTATTTT	CSVDDIYTDTQYF
TRBV18	TRBD2	16	TRBJ2-2	.	TGTGCCAGCTCACCCCTTGTAGCGGGGGAATCCGGGGAGCTGTTTTTT	CASSPLVAGESGELFF
TRBV23-1	.	13	TRBJ2-7	.	TGCGCCAGCAGTCTCACACAGCCTCCCGGGGAGTACTTC	CASSLTQPPGEYF
TRBV5-4	TRBD1	14	TRBJ1-2	once	TGTGCCAGCAGCTTGACACAGGGGAACTATGGCTACACCTTC	CASSLTQGNYGYTF
TRBV7-2	.	15	TRBJ1-1	.	TGTGCCAGCAGCTCCCAGGGATGGACGAACACTGAAGCTTTCTTT	CASSSQGWTNTEAFF
TRBV15	.	16	TRBJ1-4	.	TGTGCCACCAGTTCAGGGGAGGGCGGAGAAAATGAAAAACTGTTTTTT	CATSSGEGGENEKLFF
TRBV6-4	.	17	TRBJ1-6	.	TGTGCCAGCAGTGATCCTCACCTAAGGGGCGATAATTCACCCCTCCACTTT	CASSDPHLRGDNSPLHF
TRBV4-3	.	14	TRBJ1-2	few	TGCGCCAGCAGCCAACGGTCAGGGGAATATGGCTACACCTTC	CASSQRSGEYGYTF
TRBV18	TRBD1	14	TRBJ1-2	.	TGTGCCAGCTCGCGGGCAGGGACAGACTATGGCTACACCTTC	CASSRAGTDYGYTF
TRBV11-2	.	12	TRBJ2-7	.	TGTGCCAGCAGACATGACACTCACGAGCAGTACTTC	CASRHDTHEQYF
TRBV6-5	TRBD1	12	TRBJ2-7	.	TGTGCCAGCAGAGGACAGGCCTACGAGCAGTACTTC	CASRGQAYEQYF
TRBV10-2	TRBD1	14	TRBJ1-2	.	TGCGCCAGCAGTTCCGGGACAGAGAACTATGGCTACACCTTC	CASSSGTENYGYTF
TRBV28	TRBD2	15	TRBJ2-4	.	TGTGCCAGCGGGGGAGGGGCGTTAGCCAAAAACATTCAGTACTTC	CASGGGALAKNIQYF
TRBV6-1	.	14	TRBJ1-5	.	TGTGCCAGCAGGGGGGGGTTTAGCAATCAGCCCCAGCATTTT	CASRGGFSNQPQHF
TRBV10-3	TRBD1	13	TRBJ2-7	.	TGTGCCGGCCGGGACAGGGGTGGCTACGAGCAGTACTTC	CAGRDRGGYEQYF
TRBV19	TRBD1	15	TRBJ1-5	.	TGTGCCAGTAGTCCCGGGACAGTTAGCAATCAGCCCCAGCATTTT	CASSPGTVSNQPQHF